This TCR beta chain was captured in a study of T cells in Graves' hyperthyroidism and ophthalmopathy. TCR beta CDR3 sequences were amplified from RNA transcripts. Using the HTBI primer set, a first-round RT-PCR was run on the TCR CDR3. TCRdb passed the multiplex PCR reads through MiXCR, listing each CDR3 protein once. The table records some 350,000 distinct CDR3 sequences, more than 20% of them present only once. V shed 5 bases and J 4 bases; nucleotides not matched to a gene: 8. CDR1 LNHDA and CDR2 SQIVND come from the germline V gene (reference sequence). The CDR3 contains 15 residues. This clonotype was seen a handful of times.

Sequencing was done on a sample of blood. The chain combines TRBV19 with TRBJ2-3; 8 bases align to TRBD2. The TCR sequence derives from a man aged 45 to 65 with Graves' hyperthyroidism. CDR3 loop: CASSSNYGRADTQYF. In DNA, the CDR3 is TGTGCCAGTAGTTCCAACTACGGGAGGGCAGATACGCAGTATTTT. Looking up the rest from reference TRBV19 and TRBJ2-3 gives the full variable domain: DGGITQSPKYLFRKEGQNVTLSCEQNLNHDAMYWYRQDPGQGLRLIYYSQIVNDFQKGDIAEGYSVSREKKESFPLTVTSAQKNPTAFYLCASSSNYGRADTQYFGPGTRLTVL.